This T cell receptor (beta chain) was recovered during a study of long-term antiretroviral therapy in people with HIV. Regarding the study as a whole: The data indicate that diversity increased after ART but remained below transplant donor controls. Pre-ART-expanded clones dominated the repertoire at all time points.

Worth noting for this clone: Its cognate antigen is unknown.

J was trimmed by 4 bases and V by 4 bases; bases with no gene match: 7. CDR1 is LNHDA, CDR2 SQIVND, per germline (reference sequence). This CDR3 comprises 15 residues. An immunoSEQ assay, version v3.0, was performed at survey level. This table comes from immunoSEQ multiplex PCR, and its TCRdb copy is limited to in-frame clones, with some not included. The sample has tens of thousands of clones; under 90% are singletons. The clonotype originates from a middle-aged man with HIV. V gene TRBV19 combines with J gene TRBJ2-7; 10 bases are a match to TRBD1. This sample comprised unsorted PBMCs, obtained 4.8 years after starting antiretroviral therapy. The CDR3 coding sequence is TGTGCCAGTAGTAGGACAGGGGGAGAGTTGTACGAGCAGTACTTC. Translating it yields CASSRTGGELYEQYF.